This passage covers 21 T cell receptor beta chains from one sample sequenced in a study of regulatory T cells in long-lasting Graves disease. The time point denotes: persistent/refractory GD, antithyroid drugs over 5 years with positive TRAb. PBMC RNA served as the TCR library source. To make TCR beta libraries, researchers used iRepertoire HTBI primers and Arm-PCR of CDR3 regions. Using its own MiXCR run on the multiplex PCR reads, TCRdb lists one record per CDR3 protein. The sample holds approximately 690,000 distinct CDR3 sequences; around 32% are singletons and the top ten take about 42%. Sequencing used peripheral blood mononuclear cells (PBMCs), obtained when the disease was refractory, from a patient treated with antithyroid drugs. These receptor sequences come from a female donor with Graves disease.

The chain uses TRBV27 and TRBJ2-7, with 13 bases identical to TRBD2. The CDR3 length is 17 residues. CDR1 and CDR2 from the germline V gene are MNHEY and SMNVEV (reference sequence). V gave up 4 bases and J gave up 3 bases; unmatched junction bases: 9. CDR3 sequence: CASSSDKGLAGYYEQYF. The CDR3 nucleotides are TGTGCCAGCAGTTCAGATAAGGGACTAGCGGGATACTACGAGCAGTACTTC.

With regard to this clonotype: One junction end disagrees with the germline gene, perhaps due to a read error. This rearrangement joins TRBV7-3 to TRBJ2-6; 8 positions agree with TRBD1. The CDR3 extends over 18 amino acids. The germline gives CDR1 SGHTA, CDR2 FQGTGA. CDR3 sequence: CASSLRGQDYSGANVLAF. The CDR3 region has the DNA TGTGCCAGCAGCTTAAGGGGACAGGACTACTCTGGGGCCAACGTCCTGGCTTTC. Combining the CDR3 with reference TRBV7-3 and TRBJ2-6 gives the whole variable domain GAGVSQTPSNKVTEKGKYVELRCDPISGHTALYWYRQSLGQGPEFLIYFQGTGAADDSGLPNDRFFAVRPEGSVSTLKIQRTERGDSAVYLCASSLRGQDYSGANVLAFGAGSRLTVL.

This clonotype was seen a few times. The gene calls are TRBV6-1 and TRBJ1-2; unclear D gene. The V and J ends lost 8 bases and 6 bases respectively, with 10 bases between them. In germline, CDR1 is MNHNS, CDR2 SASEGT. This CDR3 has 11 amino acids. CDR3 in amino acids: CASVTSDGYTF. The CDR3 bases are TGTGCCAGCGTCACTTCGGATGGCTACACCTTC.

This clonotype showed up many times. The V and J genes are TRBV2 and TRBJ1-1; D call uncertain. Looked up from germline, CDR1 is SNHLY and CDR2 is FYNNEI. The CDR3 has 16 amino acids. V lost 0 bases, J lost 0 bases, and 11 bases lay in between. In nucleotides, the CDR3 is TGTGCCAGCAGTGAAGCACTTAAGAATCTGAACACTGAAGCTTTCTTT. This gives the protein CASSEALKNLNTEAFF. Drawing the rest from reference TRBV2 and TRBJ1-1, the complete variable domain is EPEVTQTPSHQVTQMGQEVILRCVPISNHLYFYWYRQILGQKVEFLVSFYNNEISEKSEIFDDQFSVERPDGSNFTLKIRSTKLEDSAMYFCASSEALKNLNTEAFFGQGTRLTVV.

V is TRBV2 and J is TRBJ2-3; TRBD2 matches at 10 bases. Per the germline V gene, CDR1 is SNHLY and CDR2 is FYNNEI. This CDR3 is 16 amino acids long. V lost 6 bases and J lost 2; bases outside the gene matches: 8. CDR3 region: CASSFTSGRATDTQYF. CDR3 nucleotide sequence: TGTGCCAGCAGCTTTACGAGCGGGAGGGCCACAGATACGCAGTATTTT. Variable domain in full (rest from reference TRBV2 and TRBJ2-3): EPEVTQTPSHQVTQMGQEVILRCVPISNHLYFYWYRQILGQKVEFLVSFYNNEISEKSEIFDDQFSVERPDGSNFTLKIRSTKLEDSAMYFCASSFTSGRATDTQYFGPGTRLTVL.

This clonotype was counted a few times. The genes are TRBV5-1 and TRBJ2-7, with D possibly TRBD1 on 5 matching bases. The germline CDR1 and CDR2 sequences are SGHRS and YFSETQ. The CDR3 has 16 amino acids. With 2 bases removed from V and 0 bases from J, the gap between germline ends came to 15 bases. The DNA of the CDR3 is TGCGCCAGCAGCTTTTACTCCAGGGTCACCTCCTACGAGCAGTACTTC. Its protein product is CASSFYSRVTSYEQYF.

The V gene is TRBV3-1, the J gene TRBJ1-2; 8 bases fit TRBD1. The CDR3 is 14 amino acids. V lost 1 base to trimming and J lost 8 bases; unmatched junction nucleotides: 6. Germline CDR1 is LGHDT and CDR2 is YNNKEL (reference sequence). The chain's CDR3 is CASSQATGGGGYTF. The CDR3 nucleotides are TGTGCCAGCAGCCAAGCCACAGGGGGAGGAGGCTACACCTTC.

A few counts support this clonotype. This rearrangement joins TRBV20-1 to TRBJ1-6; TRBD1 aligns across 7 bases. The germline V gene encodes CDR1 DFQATT and CDR2 SNEGSKA (reference sequence). The junction had 5 bases not matched to a gene; V was cut back by 0 bases and J by 9 bases. The CDR3 loop spans 14 amino acids. The CDR3 spells CSARDEGARSPLHF. The DNA of the CDR3 is TGCAGTGCTAGAGATGAGGGGGCTCGTTCACCCCTCCACTTT.

This clonotype occurred a few times. The chain combines TRBV30 with TRBJ1-1; D is perhaps TRBD1 (6 bases). Germline lookup yields CDR1 GTSNPN and CDR2 SVGIG (reference sequence). V lost 2 bases to trimming and J lost 5 bases, with 9 bases between them. There are 12 residues in the CDR3. CDR3 amino acids: CAWSQGRTEAFF. CDR3 DNA: TGTGCCTGGAGTCAGGGGAGGACTGAAGCTTTCTTT.

The genes are TRBV14 and TRBJ1-6; unclear D gene. The CDR3 runs to 13 residues. The germline CDR1 and CDR2 sequences are SGHDN and FVKESK. Trimming cost V 3 bases and J 8 bases, with 8 bases left between them. The CDR3: CASSHREYSPLHF. Written as DNA, the CDR3 is TGTGCCAGCAGCCACCGGGAGTATTCACCCCTCCACTTT.

This CDR3 reads CASKSLLGSETQYF. In DNA form, the CDR3 reads TGTGCCAGCAAGTCCCTCCTAGGTTCGGAGACCCAGTACTTC. The rearrangement uses TRBV6-1 and TRBJ2-5; no reliable D call. The CDR3 has 14 amino acids. The germline gives CDR1 MNHNS, CDR2 SASEGT. V lost 7 bases to trimming and J lost 5 bases, with 17 bases between them.

The chain carries TRBV7-3 and TRBJ2-7, with 10 bases that match TRBD1. The CDR3 is 13 amino acids. J lost 9 bases, V lost 5 bases, and 7 bases had no gene match. CDR1 SGHTA and CDR2 FQGTGA come from the germline V gene. The CDR3 nucleotides read TGTGCCAGCAGCCGAGACAGGGGGCGATTGCAGTACTTC. Its protein is CASSRDRGRLQYF.

The table lists this clonotype with a few counts. The chain carries TRBV6-5 and TRBJ1-1, with 9 nucleotides matching TRBD1. The CDR3 extends over 16 amino acids. Germline assignment: CDR1 MNHEY and CDR2 SVGAGI. V shed 2 bases, J shed 1 base, and the junction held 5 bases outside the gene matches. CDR3 loop: CASSYRGQGPNTEAFF. The CDR3 region has the DNA TGTGCCAGCAGTTACCGGGGACAGGGACCGAACACTGAAGCTTTCTTT.

The chain is built from TRBV30 and TRBJ2-2; a possible D gene is TRBD1 (6 bases). Trimming removed 0 bases from V and 1 base from J, with 9 bases in between. Germline CDR1 is GTSNPN and CDR2 is SVGIG (reference sequence). The CDR3 spans 15 residues. The CDR3 sequence: CAWSVTGWNTGELFF. DNA of the CDR3: TGTGCCTGGAGTGTGACAGGTTGGAACACCGGGGAGCTGTTTTTT.

This clonotype was counted at least ten times. J is TRBJ2-4 and V is TRBV12-3 or TRBV12-4; perhaps D is TRBD1 or TRBD2 (5 bases each). The CDR3 has 14 residues. V lost 7 bases and J lost 1, with 11 bases in between. This CDR3 is CASTIGAAKNIQYF. CDR3 sequence (DNA): TGTGCCAGCACCATCGGGGCGGCCAAAAACATTCAGTACTTC.

The chain uses TRBV29-1 and TRBJ1-1, with D possibly TRBD1 on 6 matching bases. V shed 4 bases and J shed 4 bases, with 19 bases lying between them. The CDR3 runs to 15 residues. Germline CDR1 SQVTM, CDR2 ANQGSEA. CDR3 DNA: TGCAGCGTTGTGTTCCCCCGGACAGCTCCCACTGAAGCTTTCTTT. Its protein product is CSVVFPRTAPTEAFF. Combining the CDR3 with reference TRBV29-1 and TRBJ1-1 gives the whole variable domain SAVISQKPSRDICQRGTSLTIQCQVDSQVTMMFWYRQQPGQSLTLIATANQGSEATYESGFVIDKFPISRPNLTFSTLTVSNMSPEDSSIYLCSVVFPRTAPTEAFFGQGTRLTVV.

The V gene is TRBV6-1, the J gene TRBJ2-2; D unclear. This CDR3 spans 12 amino acids. V gave up 7 bases and J gave up 7 bases, with 10 bases separating them. CDR1 and CDR2 (germline): MNHNS, SASEGT. CDR3 protein: CASTLGDGELFF. The CDR3, as DNA: TGTGCCAGCACCCTTGGCGACGGGGAGCTGTTTTTT.

This clonotype showed up just a few times. V usage is TRBV5-5 and J usage is TRBJ1-1; no firm D call. This CDR3 spans 13 amino acids. The germline V gene encodes CDR1 SGHKS and CDR2 YYEKEE (reference sequence). The V end lost 3 bases, the J end lost 3 bases, and 9 bases lay between the germline ends. The CDR3 sequence: CASSSKPDTEAFF. As DNA, the CDR3 is TGTGCCAGCAGCTCCAAGCCGGACACTGAAGCTTTCTTT.

The chain combines TRBV7-8 with TRBJ1-1; the D is unclear. Looked up from germline, CDR1 is SGHVS and CDR2 is FQNEAQ. The V end was cut by 2 bases, the J end by 1 base, with 14 bases between. This CDR3 contains 16 residues. CDR3 loop: CASSLFIGQKNTEAFF. The CDR3 DNA reads as TGTGCCAGCAGCTTATTCATCGGGCAGAAGAACACTGAAGCTTTCTTT.

This clonotype was recorded a few times. The chain is built from TRBV19 and TRBJ1-6; a weak D match, TRBD1 (5 bases). This CDR3 spans 13 amino acids. The ends were cut back, 6 bases at V and 8 bases at J, with 11 bases in the middle. CDR1 and CDR2 from the germline V gene are LNHDA and SQIVND (reference sequence). Here the CDR3 reads CASRGAVYSPLHF. The CDR3 DNA follows: TGTGCCAGTAGAGGGGCGGTTTATTCACCCCTCCACTTT.

This sequence joins TRBV15 and TRBJ1-6; the match to TRBD1 covers 11 bases. CDR1 is LNHNV, CDR2 YYDKDF, per germline (reference sequence). The CDR3 spans 13 residues. V lost 6 bases to trimming and J lost 9 bases; unmatched junction nucleotides: 1. The CDR3 bases are TGTGCCACCAGGGGGACAGGGGGTTCACCCCTCCACTTT. Translation: CATRGTGGSPLHF.